This T cell receptor (beta chain) was documented in a study of tumor and adjacent non-tumor tissue in lung cancer. Study-level background: Stage I to III disease affected some 11 men and roughly five women aged 31 to 76. Around 4.2 million productive TCRbeta reads were obtained per sample on average.

Whole-study results and caveats: Tumor repertoires had a smaller top 100 clone share than normal lung.

This sample's RNA came from whole unsorted tissue. Donors were chemotherapy-naive, newly diagnosed lung cancer surgical patients in China, August–late 2014. CDR1 and CDR2 (germline): MNHNY, SVGAGI (reference sequence). V dropped 6 bases and J dropped 5; count of bases not matched to a gene: 15. This CDR3 has 16 amino acids. This clonotype was seen ten or more times. Its specificity is unknown. Three rounds of nested PCR, following a modified ARM-PCR protocol, produced the TCRbeta library. TCRdb ran MiXCR on the multiplex PCR reads and lists one entry per CDR3 protein. Here the sample spans some 80,000 distinct CDR3 sequences, about two thirds being singletons.

The sequence was obtained from a woman aged 40 to 55 with non-small cell lung cancer. The chain couples TRBV6-6 to TRBJ2-7; 8 nucleotides align to TRBD2. The sequenced sample was lung tumor tissue. The CDR3 here is CASRDWPAGEKNEQYF. CDR3 DNA sequence: TGTGCCAGCAGAGATTGGCCAGCGGGGGAGAAGAACGAGCAGTACTTC.